These 6 T cell receptor beta chains were all obtained from the same sample, sequenced in a study of PD-1 blockade in classical Hodgkin lymphoma. Every patient experienced relapse after autologous stem cell transplantation, and brentuximab vedotin exposure varied. The protocol was immunoSEQ multiplex PCR, while the TCRdb copy is restricted to in-frame clones and leaves out a portion. The data contain more than 90,000 clones, roughly 76% of them singletons. The specimen was peripheral blood mononuclear cells (PBMCs), collected before the second cycle of nivolumab. The receptors come from a human donor with classical Hodgkin lymphoma.

The chain links TRBV11-2 to TRBJ1-5; 8 nucleotides align to TRBD1. The CDR3 spans 15 residues. In germline, CDR1 is SGHAT, CDR2 FQNNGV. Trimming removed 1 base from V and 6 bases from J; junction bases left unmatched: 5. CDR3 DNA: TGTGCCAGCAGCTTAGCAGGGGGCTTTGCTCAGCCCCAGCATTTT. Its protein is CASSLAGGFAQPQHF.

This chain joins TRBV5-1 and TRBJ2-3; 9 nucleotides agree with TRBD2. This CDR3 contains 15 residues. Germline loops: CDR1 SGHRS, CDR2 YFSETQ. Unmatched junction bases numbered 5, after V lost 4 bases and J lost 2 bases. CDR3 sequence reads: CASSPRTSDTDTQYF. The DNA for the CDR3 is TGCGCCAGCAGCCCGAGGACTAGCGACACAGATACGCAGTATTTT.

The chain has TRBV6-4 and TRBJ2-5; tentative D call: TRBD2 (6 bases). Looked up from germline, CDR1 is MRHNA and CDR2 is SNTAGT. The CDR3 extends over 14 amino acids. The germline V and J ends were trimmed by 2 bases and 3 bases, with 10 bases remaining between them. The CDR3 region has the DNA TGTGCCAGCAGTGACGGGGTAGCGGAAGAGACCCAGTACTTC. Translation: CASSDGVAEETQYF.

This clone was seen a few times. The genes are TRBV10-3 and TRBJ1-2; a possible D gene is TRBD1 (6 bases). In germline, CDR1 is ENHRY, CDR2 SYGVKD. There are 15 residues in the CDR3. Deletions cut 0 bases from V and 2 bases from J, with 10 bases between. The CDR3 bases are TGTGCCATCAGTGAGTCCTCCAGGGGCAACTATGGCTACACCTTC. Translated: CAISESSRGNYGYTF.

V and J are TRBV4-1 and TRBJ1-3, with 7 positions matching TRBD1. V shed 0 bases and J 2 bases; nucleotides not matched to a gene: 7. CDR1 is MGHRA and CDR2 is YSYEKL in the germline V gene. The CDR3 is 17 residues long. The CDR3 DNA reads TGCGCCAGCAGCCAAGAGACCCTTGGACAGGCTGGAAACACCATATATTTT. Translating gives CASSQETLGQAGNTIYF.

This clone was found once. The CDR3 sequence is CASSVGTHITGELFF. The DNA of the CDR3 is TGTGCCAGCAGCGTAGGGACTCATATCACCGGGGAGCTGTTTTTT. The chain carries TRBV9 and TRBJ2-2; TRBD2 might be the D (5 bases). CDR1 SGDLS and CDR2 YYNGEE come from the germline V gene. This CDR3 contains 15 residues. V lost 0 bases and J lost 4, with 10 bases in between.